These 22 T cell receptor beta chains came from one sample sequenced in a study of T cell responses to AZD1222 COVID-19 vaccine. Clones were read by immunoSEQ multiplex PCR, and TCRdb kept only the in-frame ones, dropping some. Counted here are some 100,000 clones, approximately 90% occurring once; the ten biggest clones make up about 15%. The sample here was peripheral blood, taken on day 0 of AZD1222 vaccination. The receptors derive from an adult in good health.

This clone has a handful of counts. The chain employs TRBV5-6 and TRBJ1-1, with 7 bases matching TRBD1. The ends lost 3 bases at V and 1 base at J; junction bases unmatched: 9. The germline CDR1 and CDR2 sequences are SGHDT and YYEEEE. CDR3 length: 16 residues. The DNA of the CDR3 is TGTGCCAGCAGCTCAAACCTCCAGGGGGGGAACACTGAAGCTTTCTTT. Translation gives CASSSNLQGGNTEAFF.

This chain joins TRBV3-1 (or the pseudogene TRBV3-2) and TRBJ1-3; D remains unclear. The germline gives CDR1 LGHDT, CDR2 YNNKEL (reference sequence). The CDR3 is made up of 16 amino acids. With 4 bases removed from V and 4 bases from J, the gap between germline ends came to 17 bases. CDR3 nucleotide sequence: TGTGCCAGCAGCCCCGTCTCGGCTTTTTCGGGAAACACCATATATTTT. This sequence encodes CASSPVSAFSGNTIYF.

V gene TRBV2 combines with J gene TRBJ1-6; no clear D gene. V shed 7 bases and J shed 8 bases, with 15 bases lying between them. This CDR3 region has 14 residues. Germline CDR1 is SNHLY and CDR2 is FYNNEI. The CDR3 DNA reads as TGTGCCAGCAACGAAGCGGGGTTTTATTCACCCCTCCACTTT. This translates into CASNEAGFYSPLHF.

This chain joins TRBV5-8 and TRBJ1-3, with D possibly matching TRBD1 (6 bases). Trimming cost V 4 bases and J 4 bases, with 15 bases left between them. The CDR3 runs to 15 residues. Germline V gene lookup returns CDR1 SGHTS and CDR2 YDEGEE. CDR3 sequence: CASSPVGGAGNTIYF. The CDR3 DNA sequence: TGTGCCAGCAGCCCCGTGGGGGGCGCGGGAAACACCATATATTTT.

This clone showed up just a few times. This chain links TRBV2 with TRBJ2-2; 11 bases agree with TRBD1. The CDR3 loop spans 16 amino acids. The germline V gene encodes CDR1 SNHLY and CDR2 FYNNEI. J gave up 5 bases and V 6 bases, and 8 bases lay outside the gene matches. The CDR3 sequence is CASRFGTGGLTGELFF. For the CDR3, the DNA is TGTGCCAGCAGGTTTGGGACAGGGGGTTTAACCGGGGAGCTGTTTTTT.

V is TRBV11-1 and J is TRBJ2-4, with D uncertain. Germline lookup yields CDR1 SGHAT and CDR2 FQDESV (reference sequence). The CDR3 covers 11 residues. V was shortened by 8 bases and J by 9 bases, with 11 bases between the two germline ends. The CDR3 spells CASGSVGIQYF. The CDR3 DNA reads TGTGCCAGCGGATCTGTGGGCATTCAGTACTTC.

The chain is built from TRBV28 and TRBJ1-2, with D perhaps matching TRBD1 (5 bases). The CDR3 spans 14 residues. Germline V gene lookup returns CDR1 MDHEN and CDR2 SYDVKM. V shed 5 bases and J shed 0 bases, with 10 bases lying between them. DNA for the CDR3: TGTGCCAGCAGTGTCGGGACCGCTAACTATGGCTACACCTTC. Translation gives CASSVGTANYGYTF.

The rearrangement joins TRBV4-2 to TRBJ2-3; the D is unclear. Looked up from germline, CDR1 is LGHNA and CDR2 is YNFKEQ. V dropped 1 base and J dropped 4 bases, with 9 bases sitting between them. CDR3 size: 14 residues. Written as DNA, the CDR3 is TGTGCCAGCAGCCAAGGAGGTCAGGCAGATACGCAGTATTTT. Translation: CASSQGGQADTQYF.

The chain carries TRBV19 and TRBJ2-3, with D perhaps matching TRBD1 (5 bases). This CDR3 region has 12 residues. Germline V gives CDR1 LNHDA, CDR2 SQIVND (reference sequence). The germline V and J ends were trimmed by 4 bases and 4 bases, with 6 bases remaining between them. DNA of the CDR3: TGTGCCAGTAGTAAAGGGGCAGATACGCAGTATTTT. This encodes CASSKGADTQYF.

This chain joins TRBV27 and TRBJ1-1; possibly TRBD1 for D (6 bases). Germline assignment: CDR1 MNHEY and CDR2 SMNVEV (reference sequence). The CDR3 loop spans 19 amino acids. The V and J ends lost 5 bases and 4 bases respectively, with 29 bases between them. Written as DNA, the CDR3 is TGTGCCAGCAGTCCCCCGCGGAGGGGTGGGGGGCGAAGAGGCACTGAAGCTTTCTTT. Amino acid sequence: CASSPPRRGGGRRGTEAFF.

The chain joins TRBV28 to TRBJ1-1; tentative D call: TRBD1 (5 bases). V was shortened by 7 bases and J by 6 bases, with 18 bases between the two germline ends. The germline gives CDR1 MDHEN, CDR2 SYDVKM. The CDR3 spans 14 residues. The CDR3 DNA reads as TGTGCCAGCACCCGTATAAGGGTAGGGGCTGAAGCTTTCTTT. Translated: CASTRIRVGAEAFF.

This clone appeared a few times. The chain has TRBV6-5 and TRBJ2-7, with TRBD1 matching 9 bases. The germline CDR1 and CDR2 sequences are MNHEY and SVGAGI. Trimming took 5 bases from V and 0 from J; bases not matched to a gene: 2. The CDR3 contains 14 residues. The CDR3 DNA follows: TGTGCCAGCAGTAACAGGGGGCCCTCCTACGAGCAGTACTTC. This gives the protein CASSNRGPSYEQYF.

V gene TRBV5-1 combines with J gene TRBJ2-2; D call uncertain. Germline V gene lookup returns CDR1 SGHRS and CDR2 YFSETQ. This CDR3 spans 14 amino acids. The V end lost 1 base, the J end lost 3 bases, and 7 bases lay between the germline ends. CDR3 in amino acids: CASSLSPDTGELFF. In DNA, the CDR3 is TGCGCCAGCAGCTTGTCCCCGGACACCGGGGAGCTGTTTTTT.

The chain recombines TRBV4-3 with TRBJ2-7; D is perhaps TRBD1 (6 bases). Trimming cost V 4 bases and J 1 base, with 11 bases left between them. Per germline, CDR1 LGHNA and CDR2 YSLEER. This CDR3 has 14 residues. CDR3 sequence (DNA): TGCGCCAGCAGCCCAGGGGTCCTTTCCTACGAGCAGTACTTC. This gives the protein CASSPGVLSYEQYF.

V is TRBV11-2 and J is TRBJ2-1; perhaps D is TRBD1 or TRBD2 (6 bases each). The CDR3 has 16 amino acids. Germline V gene data show CDR1 as SGHAT and CDR2 as FQNNGV. V shed 6 bases and J shed 3 bases, with 18 bases lying between them. The CDR3 nucleotides read TGTGCCAGCAGTCAGGGGAGGCTAGCAGGCTACAATGAGCAGTTCTTC. Protein: CASSQGRLAGYNEQFF.

V and J are TRBV5-1 and TRBJ2-3; D may be TRBD1 (6 bases). V gave up 6 bases and J gave up 4 bases, with 12 bases separating them. The CDR3 is 13 residues long. Germline CDR1 reads SGHRS; CDR2 reads YFSETQ. CDR3 amino acids: CASTQGVADTQYF. The CDR3 DNA follows: TGCGCCAGCACACAGGGAGTAGCAGATACGCAGTATTTT.

The chain carries TRBV7-9 and TRBJ1-5, with TRBD1 matching over 9 bases. J gave up 1 base and V 1 base, and 8 bases lay outside the gene matches. Germline CDR1 is SEHNR and CDR2 is FQNEAQ (reference sequence). The CDR3 totals 18 residues. CDR3 region: CASSLEGQGIRSNQPQHF. The CDR3 DNA reads as TGTGCCAGCAGCTTAGAGGGACAGGGTATAAGGAGCAATCAGCCCCAGCATTTT.

V gene TRBV11-2 combines with J gene TRBJ2-2; 14 bases map to TRBD2. The J segment lost 4 bases and the V segment lost 5 bases, leaving 6 bases of the junction unmatched. The CDR3 spans 17 residues. Germline V CDR1 and CDR2: SGHAT, FQNNGV. DNA of the CDR3: TGTGCCAGCAGCCGGAACGGACTAGCGGGAGGCACCGGGGAGCTGTTTTTT. Its protein is CASSRNGLAGGTGELFF.

The J gene is TRBJ1-1, the V gene TRBV6-5, with D possibly being TRBD1 (5 bases). Germline CDR1 is MNHEY and CDR2 is SVGAGI. This CDR3 spans 15 amino acids. V was trimmed by 6 bases and J by 0 bases, leaving 14 bases between them. Here the CDR3 reads CASRGGEFMNTEAFF. The CDR3 DNA reads TGTGCCAGCAGGGGGGGAGAGTTCATGAACACTGAAGCTTTCTTT.

The chain is built from TRBV7-8 and TRBJ2-1, with D perhaps matching TRBD2 (6 bases). V gave up 0 bases and J gave up 0 bases, with 9 bases separating them. This CDR3 spans 16 amino acids. Germline V gene sequence: CDR1 SGHVS, CDR2 FQNEAQ. The CDR3 region is CASSLAAGPSYNEQFF. The CDR3 nucleotides are TGTGCCAGCAGCTTAGCGGCGGGGCCCTCCTACAATGAGCAGTTCTTC.

The chain employs TRBV5-6 and TRBJ2-3, with TRBD1 matching over 7 bases. The CDR3 extends over 16 amino acids. V shed 3 bases, J shed 7 bases, and the junction held 14 bases outside the gene matches. Per the germline V gene, CDR1 is SGHDT and CDR2 is YYEEEE. The CDR3 region has the DNA TGTGCCAGCAGCTGGGGAAGGGGGCGTAGGAGAAATACGCAGTATTTT. Encoded protein: CASSWGRGRRRNTQYF.

V gene TRBV10-3 combines with J gene TRBJ1-4; no clear D gene. Germline V gene sequence: CDR1 ENHRY, CDR2 SYGVKD. The CDR3 is 16 residues long. Deletions cut 4 bases from V and 0 bases from J, with 12 bases between. This chain's CDR3 is CAISVSHPTTNEKLFF. DNA of the CDR3: TGTGCCATCAGTGTGTCCCACCCCACAACTAATGAAAAACTGTTTTTT.